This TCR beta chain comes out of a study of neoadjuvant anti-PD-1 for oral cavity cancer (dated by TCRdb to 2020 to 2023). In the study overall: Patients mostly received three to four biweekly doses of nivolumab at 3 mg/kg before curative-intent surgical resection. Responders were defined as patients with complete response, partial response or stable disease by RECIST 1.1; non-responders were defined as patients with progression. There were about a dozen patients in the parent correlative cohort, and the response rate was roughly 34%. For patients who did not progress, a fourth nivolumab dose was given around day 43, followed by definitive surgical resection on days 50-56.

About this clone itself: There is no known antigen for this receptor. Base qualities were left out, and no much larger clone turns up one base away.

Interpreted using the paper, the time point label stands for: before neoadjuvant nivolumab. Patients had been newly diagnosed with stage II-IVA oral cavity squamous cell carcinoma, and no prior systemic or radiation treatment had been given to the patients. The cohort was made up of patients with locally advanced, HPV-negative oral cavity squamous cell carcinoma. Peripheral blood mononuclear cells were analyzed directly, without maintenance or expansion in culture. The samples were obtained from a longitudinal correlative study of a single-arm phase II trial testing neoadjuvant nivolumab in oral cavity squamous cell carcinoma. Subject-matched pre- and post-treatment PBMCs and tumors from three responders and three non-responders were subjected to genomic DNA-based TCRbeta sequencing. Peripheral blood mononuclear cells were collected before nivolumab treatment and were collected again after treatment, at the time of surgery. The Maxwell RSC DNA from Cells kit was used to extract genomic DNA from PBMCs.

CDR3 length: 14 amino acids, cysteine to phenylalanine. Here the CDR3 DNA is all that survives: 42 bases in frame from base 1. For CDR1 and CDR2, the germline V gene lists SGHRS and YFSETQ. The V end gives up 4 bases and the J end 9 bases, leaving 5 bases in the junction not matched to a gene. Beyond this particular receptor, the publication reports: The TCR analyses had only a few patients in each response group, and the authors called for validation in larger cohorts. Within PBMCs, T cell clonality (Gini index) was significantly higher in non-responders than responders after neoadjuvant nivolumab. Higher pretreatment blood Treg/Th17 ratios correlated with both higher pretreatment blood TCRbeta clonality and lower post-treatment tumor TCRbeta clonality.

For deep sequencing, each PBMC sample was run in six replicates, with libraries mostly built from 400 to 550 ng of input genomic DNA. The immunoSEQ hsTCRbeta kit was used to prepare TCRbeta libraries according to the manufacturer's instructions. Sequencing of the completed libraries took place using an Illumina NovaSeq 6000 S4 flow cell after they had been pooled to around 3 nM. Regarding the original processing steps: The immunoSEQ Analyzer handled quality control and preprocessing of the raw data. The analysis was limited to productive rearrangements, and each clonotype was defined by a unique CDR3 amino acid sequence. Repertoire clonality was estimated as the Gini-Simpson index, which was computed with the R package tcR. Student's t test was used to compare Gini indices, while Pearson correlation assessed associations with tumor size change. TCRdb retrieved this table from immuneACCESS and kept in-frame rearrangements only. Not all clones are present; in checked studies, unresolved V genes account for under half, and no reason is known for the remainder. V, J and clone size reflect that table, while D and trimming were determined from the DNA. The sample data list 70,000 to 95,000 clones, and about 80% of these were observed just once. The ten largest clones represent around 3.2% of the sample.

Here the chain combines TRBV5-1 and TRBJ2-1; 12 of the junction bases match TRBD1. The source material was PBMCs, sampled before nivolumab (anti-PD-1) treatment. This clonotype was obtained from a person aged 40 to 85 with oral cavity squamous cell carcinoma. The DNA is TGCGCCAGCAGCCAGGGACAGGGGGCTTCTGAGCAGTTCTTC. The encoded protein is CASSQGQGASEQFF. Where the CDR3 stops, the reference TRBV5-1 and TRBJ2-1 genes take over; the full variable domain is KAGVTQTPRYLIKTRGQQVTLSCSPISGHRSVSWYQQTPGQGLQFLFEYFSETQRNKGNFPGRFSGRQFSNSRSEMNVSTLELGDSALYLCASSQGQGASEQFFGPGTRLTVL.